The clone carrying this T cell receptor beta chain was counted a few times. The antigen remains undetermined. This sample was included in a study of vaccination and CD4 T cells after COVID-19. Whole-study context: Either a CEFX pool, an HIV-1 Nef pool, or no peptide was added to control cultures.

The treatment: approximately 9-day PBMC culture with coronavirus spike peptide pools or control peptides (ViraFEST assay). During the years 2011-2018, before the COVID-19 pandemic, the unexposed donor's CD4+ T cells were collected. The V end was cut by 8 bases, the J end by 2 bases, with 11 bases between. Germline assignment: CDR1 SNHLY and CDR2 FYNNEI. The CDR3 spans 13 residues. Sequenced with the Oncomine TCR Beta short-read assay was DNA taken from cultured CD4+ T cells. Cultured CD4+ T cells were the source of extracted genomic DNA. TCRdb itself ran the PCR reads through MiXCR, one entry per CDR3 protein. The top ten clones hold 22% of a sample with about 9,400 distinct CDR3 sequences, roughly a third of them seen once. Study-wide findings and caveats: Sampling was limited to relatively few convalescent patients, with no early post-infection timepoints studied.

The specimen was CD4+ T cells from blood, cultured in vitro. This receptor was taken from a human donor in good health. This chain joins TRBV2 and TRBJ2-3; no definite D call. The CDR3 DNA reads TGTGCCAGCTCCGGCCCATTCACAGATACGCAGTATTTT. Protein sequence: CASSGPFTDTQYF.